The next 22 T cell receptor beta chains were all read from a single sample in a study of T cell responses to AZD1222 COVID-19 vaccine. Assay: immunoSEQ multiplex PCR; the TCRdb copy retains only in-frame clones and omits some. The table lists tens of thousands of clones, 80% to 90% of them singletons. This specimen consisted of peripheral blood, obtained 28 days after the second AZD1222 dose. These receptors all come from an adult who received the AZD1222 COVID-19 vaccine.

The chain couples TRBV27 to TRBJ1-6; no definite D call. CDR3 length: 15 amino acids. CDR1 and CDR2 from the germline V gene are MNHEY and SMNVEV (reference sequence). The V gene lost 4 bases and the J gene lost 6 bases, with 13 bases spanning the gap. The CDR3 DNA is TGTGCCAGCAGTTACTACGGGAGCGGTAATTCACCCCTCCACTTT. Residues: CASSYYGSGNSPLHF.

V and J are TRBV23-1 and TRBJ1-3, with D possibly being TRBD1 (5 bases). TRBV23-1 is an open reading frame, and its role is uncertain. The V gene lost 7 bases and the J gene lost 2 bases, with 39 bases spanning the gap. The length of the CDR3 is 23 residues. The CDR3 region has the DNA TGCGCCAGCACCCGTGAGGGACGGGGCACGGTGCGTGGGTGGGGCGGGACTGGAAACACCATATATTTT. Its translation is CASTREGRGTVRGWGGTGNTIYF.

The CDR3 protein is CATSRGDRGTEAFF. The CDR3 coding sequence is TGTGCCACCAGCAGAGGTGACAGGGGCACTGAAGCTTTCTTT. The chain couples TRBV15 to TRBJ1-1; 8 nucleotides match TRBD1. Trimming cost V 1 base and J 4 bases; bases outside gene matches: 2. Germline CDR1 and CDR2: LNHNV and YYDKDF (reference sequence). The CDR3 loop spans 14 amino acids.

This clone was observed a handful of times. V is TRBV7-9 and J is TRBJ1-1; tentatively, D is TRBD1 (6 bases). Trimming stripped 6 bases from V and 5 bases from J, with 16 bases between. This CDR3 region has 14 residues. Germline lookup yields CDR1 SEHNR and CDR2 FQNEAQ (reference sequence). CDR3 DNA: TGTGCCAGCAGGGATTCCCGAGGGGGGACTGAAGCTTTCTTT. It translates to CASRDSRGGTEAFF.

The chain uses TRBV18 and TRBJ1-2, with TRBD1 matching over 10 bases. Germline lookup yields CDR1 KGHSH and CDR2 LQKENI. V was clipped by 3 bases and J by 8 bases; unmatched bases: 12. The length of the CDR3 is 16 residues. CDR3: CASSPTPGQGLQGYTF. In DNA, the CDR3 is TGTGCCAGCTCACCGACACCGGGACAGGGGCTTCAAGGCTACACCTTC.

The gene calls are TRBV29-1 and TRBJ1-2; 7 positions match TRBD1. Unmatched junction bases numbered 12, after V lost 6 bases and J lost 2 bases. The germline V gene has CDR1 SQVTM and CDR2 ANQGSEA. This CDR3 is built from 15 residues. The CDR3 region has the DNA TGCAGCGTGGTACCGGGACAGCGATCGAACTATGGCTACACCTTC. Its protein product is CSVVPGQRSNYGYTF.

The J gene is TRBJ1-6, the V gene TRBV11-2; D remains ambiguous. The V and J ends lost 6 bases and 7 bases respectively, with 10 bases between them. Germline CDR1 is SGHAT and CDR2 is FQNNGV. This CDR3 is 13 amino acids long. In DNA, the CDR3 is TGTGCCAGCAGTCCCGGGCGGAATTCACCCCTCCACTTT. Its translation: CASSPGRNSPLHF.

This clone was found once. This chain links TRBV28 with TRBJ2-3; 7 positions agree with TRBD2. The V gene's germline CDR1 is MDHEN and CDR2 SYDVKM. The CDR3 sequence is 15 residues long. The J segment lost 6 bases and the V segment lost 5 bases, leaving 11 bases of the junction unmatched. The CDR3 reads CASSPPSAGVDTQYF. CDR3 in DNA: TGTGCCAGCAGTCCTCCAAGCGCGGGGGTGGATACGCAGTATTTT.

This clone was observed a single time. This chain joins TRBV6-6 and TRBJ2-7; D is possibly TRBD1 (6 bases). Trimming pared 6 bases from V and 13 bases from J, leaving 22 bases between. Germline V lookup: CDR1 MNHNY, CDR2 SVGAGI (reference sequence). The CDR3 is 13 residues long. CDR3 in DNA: TGTGCCAGCAGCCGATCGAGGGGGACGGACGACTACTTC. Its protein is CASSRSRGTDDYF.

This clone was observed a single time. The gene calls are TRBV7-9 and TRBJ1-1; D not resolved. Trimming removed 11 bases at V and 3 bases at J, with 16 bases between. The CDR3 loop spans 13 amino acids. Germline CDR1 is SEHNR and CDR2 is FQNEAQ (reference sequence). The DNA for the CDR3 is TGTGCCGGCGGACCCCCGGCGGACACTGAAGCTTTCTTT. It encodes CAGGPPADTEAFF.

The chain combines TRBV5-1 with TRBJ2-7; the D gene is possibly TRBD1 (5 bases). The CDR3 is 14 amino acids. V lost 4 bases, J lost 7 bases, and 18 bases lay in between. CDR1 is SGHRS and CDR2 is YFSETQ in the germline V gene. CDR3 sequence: CASSAGGRGLEQYF. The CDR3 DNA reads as TGCGCCAGCAGCGCCGGCGGTAGGGGCCTGGAGCAGTACTTC.

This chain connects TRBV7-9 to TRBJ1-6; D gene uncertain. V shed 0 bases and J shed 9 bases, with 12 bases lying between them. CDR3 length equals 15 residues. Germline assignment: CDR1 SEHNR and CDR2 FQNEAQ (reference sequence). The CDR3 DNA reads TGTGCCAGCAGCTTAGCCGGAGGGTTCGTTTCACCCCTCCACTTT. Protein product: CASSLAGGFVSPLHF.

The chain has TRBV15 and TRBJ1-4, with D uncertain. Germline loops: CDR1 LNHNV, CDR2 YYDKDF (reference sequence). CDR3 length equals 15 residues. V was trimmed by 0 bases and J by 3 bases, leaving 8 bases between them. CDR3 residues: CATSRDGTANEKLFF. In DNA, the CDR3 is TGTGCCACCAGCAGAGATGGAACCGCTAATGAAAAACTGTTTTTT.

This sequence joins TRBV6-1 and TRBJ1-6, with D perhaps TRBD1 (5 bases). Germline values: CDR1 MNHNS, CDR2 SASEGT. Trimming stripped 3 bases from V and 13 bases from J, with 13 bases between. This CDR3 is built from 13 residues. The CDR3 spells CASSDLTGSPLHF. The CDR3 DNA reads TGTGCCAGCAGTGACCTAACAGGTTCGCCCCTCCACTTT.

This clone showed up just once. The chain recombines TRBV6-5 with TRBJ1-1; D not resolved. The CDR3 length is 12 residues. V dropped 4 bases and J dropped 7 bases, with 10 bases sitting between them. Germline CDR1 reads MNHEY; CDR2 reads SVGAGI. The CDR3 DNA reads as TGTGCCAGCAGTTTAATCGGCCGTGAAGCTTTCTTT. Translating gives CASSLIGREAFF.

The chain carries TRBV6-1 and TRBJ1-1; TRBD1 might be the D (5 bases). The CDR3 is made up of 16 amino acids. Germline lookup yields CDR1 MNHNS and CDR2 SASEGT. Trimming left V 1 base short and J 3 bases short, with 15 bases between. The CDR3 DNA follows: TGTGCCAGCAGTGAAGACTTCAGGGCGGCGGACACTGAAGCTTTCTTT. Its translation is CASSEDFRAADTEAFF.

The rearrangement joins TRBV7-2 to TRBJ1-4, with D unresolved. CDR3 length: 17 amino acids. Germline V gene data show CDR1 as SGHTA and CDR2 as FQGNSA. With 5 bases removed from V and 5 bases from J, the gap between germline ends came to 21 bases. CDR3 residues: CASSPRARAAPNEKLFF. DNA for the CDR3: TGTGCCAGCAGCCCCCGAGCGAGGGCGGCCCCAAATGAAAAACTGTTTTTT. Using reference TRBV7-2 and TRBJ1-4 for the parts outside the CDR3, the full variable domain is GAGVSQSPSNKVTEKGKDVELRCDPISGHTALYWYRQSLGQGLEFLIYFQGNSAPDKSGLPSDRFSAERTGGSVSTLTIQRTQQEDSAVYLCASSPRARAAPNEKLFFGSGTQLSVL.

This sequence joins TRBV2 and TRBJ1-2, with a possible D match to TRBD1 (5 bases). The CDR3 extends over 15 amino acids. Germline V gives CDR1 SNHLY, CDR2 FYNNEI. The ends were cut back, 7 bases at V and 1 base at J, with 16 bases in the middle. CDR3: CASIAGQAHNYGYTF. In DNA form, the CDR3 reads TGTGCCAGCATCGCAGGGCAGGCCCATAACTATGGCTACACCTTC.

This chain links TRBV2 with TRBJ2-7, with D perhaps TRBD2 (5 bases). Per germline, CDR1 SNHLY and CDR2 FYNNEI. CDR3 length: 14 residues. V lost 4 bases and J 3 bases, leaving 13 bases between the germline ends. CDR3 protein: CASSAARLIYEQYF. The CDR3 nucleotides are TGTGCCAGCAGTGCAGCTCGACTAATCTACGAGCAGTACTTC.

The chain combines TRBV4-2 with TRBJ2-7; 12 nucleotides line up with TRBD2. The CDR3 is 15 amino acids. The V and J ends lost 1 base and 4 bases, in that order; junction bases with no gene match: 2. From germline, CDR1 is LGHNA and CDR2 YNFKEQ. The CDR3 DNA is TGTGCCAGCAGCCAAGGGACTAGCGGGGTGTACGAGCAGTACTTC. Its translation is CASSQGTSGVYEQYF.

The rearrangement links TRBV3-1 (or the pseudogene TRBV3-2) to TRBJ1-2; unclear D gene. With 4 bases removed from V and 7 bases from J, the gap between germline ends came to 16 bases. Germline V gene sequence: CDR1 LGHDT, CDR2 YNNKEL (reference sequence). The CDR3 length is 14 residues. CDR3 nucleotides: TGTGCCAGCAGCCTCGGAACAGTAATACGTGGCTACACCTTC. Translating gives CASSLGTVIRGYTF.

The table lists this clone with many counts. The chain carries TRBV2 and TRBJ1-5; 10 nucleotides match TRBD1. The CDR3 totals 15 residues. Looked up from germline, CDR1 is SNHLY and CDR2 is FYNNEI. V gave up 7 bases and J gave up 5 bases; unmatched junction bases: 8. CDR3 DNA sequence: TGTGCCAGCACCCCGAGGGGGACAGGGGATCAGCCCCAGCATTTT. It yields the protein CASTPRGTGDQPQHF.